A selection of T cell receptor beta chains follows, all from one sample in a study of PD-1 blockade in classical Hodgkin lymphoma. Clones were sequenced by immunoSEQ multiplex PCR, and TCRdb holds only the in-frame ones, with some missing. Of approximately 100,000 clones in the sample, about 83% were seen once. The sample in question was peripheral blood mononuclear cells (PBMCs), obtained before the fourth cycle of nivolumab. The source of these receptors is a human donor with classical Hodgkin lymphoma. Both conserved end residues are part of each CDR3. The D gene is left open where the match is weak. Only part of the rows carry a size: once, few, many, or a class if the clone is expanded.

TRBV29-1	TRBD2	17	NA	TRBJ2-1	CSAWGSGRADSYNEQFF	TGCAGCGCTTGGGGTAGCGGGAGGGCCGACTCCTACAATGAGCAGTTCTTC
TRBV6-5	NA	14	NA	TRBJ2-2	CASSLGAYTGELFF	TGTGCCAGCAGTTTAGGAGCGTACACCGGGGAGCTGTTTTTT
TRBV10-3	NA	16	NA	TRBJ2-3	CAIREGGAGGTDTQYF	TGTGCCATCCGTGAAGGCGGGGCGGGCGGCACAGATACGCAGTATTTT
TRBV7-9	NA	15	few	TRBJ1-4	CASSNRHWEGEKLFF	TGTGCCAGCAGCAATAGGCACTGGGAGGGGGAAAAACTGTTTTTT
TRBV7-9	NA	15	NA	TRBJ2-5	CASSTLPRGEETQYF	TGTGCCAGCAGCACATTGCCAAGAGGAGAGGAGACCCAGTACTTC
TRBV5-5	NA	16	once	TRBJ1-3	CASSLVGIDSGNTIYF	TGTGCCAGCAGCTTGGTGGGCATCGACTCTGGAAACACCATATATTTT
TRBV19	TRBD1	15	many	TRBJ1-5	CASSLQGPSVRPQHF	TGTGCCAGTAGTCTACAGGGGCCGTCCGTTCGGCCCCAGCATTTT
TRBV5-4	TRBD2	15	NA	TRBJ2-1	CASSLPGLAGVEQFF	TGTGCCAGCAGCTTACCGGGACTAGCGGGAGTTGAGCAGTTCTTC
TRBV19	NA	13	NA	TRBJ2-7	CASSVNGKYEQYF	TGTGCCAGTAGTGTTAACGGGAAATACGAGCAGTACTTC
TRBV9	NA	15	NA	TRBJ2-7	CASSVEASPSYEQYF	TGTGCCAGCAGCGTAGAGGCTAGTCCCTCCTACGAGCAGTACTTC
TRBV13	NA	14	NA	TRBJ1-2	CASSSRDGFYGYTF	TGTGCCAGCAGCTCCCGGGACGGATTCTATGGCTACACCTTC
TRBV7-3	NA	15	NA	TRBJ2-2	CASSPGSKGTGELFF	TGTGCCAGCAGCCCCGGGAGTAAGGGGACCGGGGAGCTGTTTTTT
TRBV10-3	TRBD2	17	few	TRBJ2-2	CAISGTSGRGNTGELFF	TGTGCCATCAGCGGGACTAGCGGGAGGGGGAACACCGGGGAGCTGTTTTTT
TRBV10-3	NA	14	NA	TRBJ1-2	CAISDLVRGFGYTF	TGTGCCATCAGTGACTTGGTCAGGGGTTTTGGCTACACCTTC
TRBV30	NA	15	NA	TRBJ1-1	CAWSVGPGANTEAFF	TGTGCCTGGAGTGTGGGCCCAGGGGCTAACACTGAAGCTTTCTTT
TRBV5-1	NA	13	NA	TRBJ2-1	CASSLGSSNEQFF	TGCGCCAGCAGCTTGGGCAGCTCAAATGAGCAGTTCTTC
TRBV2	TRBD1	15	NA	TRBJ2-3	CASSPDRGGTDTQYF	TGTGCCAGCAGTCCGGACAGGGGAGGCACAGATACGCAGTATTTT
TRBV19	TRBD2	13	NA	TRBJ2-2	CASSLGEGGELFF	TGTGCCAGTAGTCTAGGGGAGGGCGGGGAGCTGTTTTTT
TRBV10-1	NA	15	NA	TRBJ2-7	CASSDEAGSPYEQYF	TGCGCCAGCAGTGATGAGGCGGGAAGCCCCTACGAGCAGTACTTC
TRBV5-8	TRBD1	13	once	TRBJ2-3	CASLDRGHYTQYF	TGTGCCAGCCTCGACAGGGGGCATTATACGCAGTATTTT
TRBV21-1	NA	18	NA	TRBJ1-1	CASSQKARGPPLNTEAFF	TGTGCCAGCAGCCAGAAGGCGAGGGGCCCGCCCTTGAACACTGAAGCTTTCTTT
TRBV11-3	NA	14	NA	TRBJ2-3	CASSWAGRTDTQYF	TGTGCCAGCAGCTGGGCGGGAAGGACAGATACGCAGTATTTT
TRBV2	NA	13	NA	TRBJ1-2	CASSREVNYGYTF	TGTGCCAGCAGTCGGGAAGTTAACTATGGCTACACCTTC
TRBV7-2	NA	17	once	TRBJ2-7	CASSQGWGGNYPYEQYF	TGTGCCAGCAGTCAGGGATGGGGCGGGAACTACCCCTACGAGCAGTACTTC
TRBV18	NA	13	few	TRBJ1-2	CASSPEDTYGYTF	TGTGCCAGCTCACCAGAGGATACGTATGGCTACACCTTC
TRBV4-2	NA	15	NA	TRBJ1-2	CASSQDRPSVYGYTF	TGTGCCAGCAGCCAAGATCGCCCATCAGTCTATGGCTACACCTTC
TRBV2	TRBD1	14	NA	TRBJ2-1	CASKERTGGDEQFF	TGTGCCAGCAAGGAAAGGACAGGAGGCGATGAGCAGTTCTTC
TRBV19	NA	17	once	TRBJ1-1	CASRMVPAGTGNTEAFF	TGTGCCAGTAGGATGGTCCCTGCCGGGACTGGTAACACTGAAGCTTTCTTT
TRBV19	NA	10	NA	TRBJ2-5	CATAGETQYF	TGTGCCACAGCAGGGGAGACCCAGTACTTC
TRBV27	TRBD2	16	few	TRBJ2-7	CASRTGLAGVSYEQYF	TGTGCCAGCAGAACCGGACTAGCGGGAGTTTCCTACGAGCAGTACTTC